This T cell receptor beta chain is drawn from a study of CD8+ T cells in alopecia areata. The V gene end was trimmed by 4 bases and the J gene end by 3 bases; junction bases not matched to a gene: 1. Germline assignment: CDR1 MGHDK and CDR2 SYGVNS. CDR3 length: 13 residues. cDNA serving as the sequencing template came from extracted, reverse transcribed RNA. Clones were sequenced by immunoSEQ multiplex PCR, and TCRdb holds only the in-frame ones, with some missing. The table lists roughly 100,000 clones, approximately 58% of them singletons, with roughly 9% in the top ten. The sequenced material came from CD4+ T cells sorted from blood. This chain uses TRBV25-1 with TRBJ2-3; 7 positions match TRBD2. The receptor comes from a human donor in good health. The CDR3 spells CASSVGGTDTQYF. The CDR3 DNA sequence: TGTGCCAGCAGTGTGGGGGGGACAGATACGCAGTATTTT.